This note documents a single TCR beta chain sequence. This clone was observed a handful of times. Its binding antigen is unknown. Base-call qualities are not available, and no considerably larger clone is one nucleotide away. This specimen comes from a study of beta chain features in type 1 diabetes (dated by TCRdb to 2017 to 2018). A note on the overall study: Mean age, gender distribution, total cell number and subset yield did not differ between patients and healthy donors. A total of 100 million to 110 million sorted cells were examined across all samples, and a strong correlation was observed between cell number per subset and RNA yield. In the study, recently diagnosed type 1 diabetes patients and matched healthy donors were compared on the TCRB repertoires of their sorted circulating CD4+ T cell subsets. Whereas all 28 donors provided naive and central memory subsets, regulatory and stem cell-like memory subsets were isolated from just 8 patients and about eight healthy donors. Study-level results and caveats: Fewer insertions and more nucleotide deletions at VDJ recombination sites were observed in patients with type 1 diabetes, implying thymic rearrangement abnormalities. In all four CD4+ subsets, TCRB CDR3 length was moderately but significantly shorter in type 1 diabetes patients. Shorter templates might have been favored by PCR, but patient and control samples were amplified and corrected together, so both groups would have been affected equally by any skew. Naive, central memory and regulatory TCRB repertoires appeared to be more alike among patients than among healthy donors. Because cDNA rather than genomic DNA was sequenced, highly expressing activated cells could have been over-represented, although no difference in activation and CD3 levels was found between groups. Because small numbers of individuals were included in the HLA sub-analyses, any influence of HLA type on TCRB rearrangement was left unresolved.

V lost 0 bases and J lost 6 bases; the stretch between them is 13 bases long. CDR1 and CDR2 are drawn from the germline V gene: SGDLS, YYNGEE. Inclusive of the bounding cysteine and phenylalanine, the CDR3 is 15 residues long. Only the CDR3 region is kept as DNA, spanning 45 bases read in frame from base 1. The entire amount of isolated RNA was reverse transcribed using the High Capacity cDNA Reverse Transcription Kit, so the sequenced TCRB transcripts were expressed ones. Deep immunoSEQ sequencing was performed on naive, central memory and regulatory T cell samples, with an average of roughly 3.6 million total reads per sample. Sorted cells were lysed in RLT buffer and RNA was extracted with DNase-treated RNeasy Micro or Mini kits, depending on cell number. Each cell subset was processed on its own to prevent cross-contamination, while patient and healthy donor samples were processed together. The immunoSEQ multiplex PCR was used to amplify TCRB sequences from cDNA, generating 87-bp fragments that spanned the CDR3 region. The amplicons were sequenced using the Illumina HiSeq platform. As for the authors' bioinformatics: Synthetic template baselines were used to correct PCR bias computationally, reads within Hamming distance 2 were collapsed together, and singletons that could not be merged were discarded. Reads were aligned against IMGT to assign V, D and J genes, CDR3 length and insertions or deletions at six rearrangement sites. Clonotype counts were normalized to sorted cell number within each subset before computing true diversity and Gini coefficients with the tcR R package. Repertoire sharing was quantified using the overlap coefficient calculated on TCRB nucleotide sequences. Out-of-frame TCRB sequences from naive cells were analyzed as a proxy for the pre-selection repertoire. TCRdb retrieved this table from immuneACCESS and kept in-frame rearrangements only. Not all clones are present; in checked studies, unresolved V genes account for under half, and no reason is known for the remainder. V, J and clone size reflect that table, while D and trimming were determined from the DNA. The table for this sample lists around 450,000 clones; approximately 10% of them were counted only once. The top ten clones comprise less than 0.06% of the sample.

A single peripheral blood draw of approximately 120 mL on average was collected from each donor into heparinised tubes. Naive, central memory, regulatory and stem cell-like memory CD4+ T cells were sorted on a BD FACSAria II using a panel including CD45RO, CCR7, CD25, CD127, CD95 and CD27. All sorted populations exceeded 95% purity. PBMCs were separated immediately by Lymphoprep density gradient centrifugation and were stained directly, without being cultured. So that batch effects would be minimized, each experiment stained and sorted samples in pairs, pairing one healthy donor with one patient. Sequencing input: naive CD4+ T cells from blood. The cell subset or site label, read with the paper, signifies: true naive CD4+ T cells. This receptor chain uses TRBV9 and TRBJ2-1, with the D gene uncertain. The sequence derives from a woman aged 18-35 years in good health. The bases read TGTGCCAGCAGCGTAGTAGGAGCCACCGGCAATGAGCAGTTCTTC. Its protein product is CASSVVGATGNEQFF.